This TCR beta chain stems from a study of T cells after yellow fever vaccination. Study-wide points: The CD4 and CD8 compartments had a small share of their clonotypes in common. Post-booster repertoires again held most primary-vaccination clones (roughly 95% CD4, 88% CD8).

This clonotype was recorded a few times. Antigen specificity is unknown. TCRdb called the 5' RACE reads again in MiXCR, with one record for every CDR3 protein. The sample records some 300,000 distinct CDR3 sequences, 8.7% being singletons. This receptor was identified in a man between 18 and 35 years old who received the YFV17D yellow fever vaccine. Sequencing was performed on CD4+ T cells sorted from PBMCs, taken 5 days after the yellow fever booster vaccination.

The CDR3 spells CASSFSGIPEAFF. CDR3 bases: TGTGCCAGCAGTTTTTCGGGGATTCCTGAAGCTTTCTTT. This sequence joins TRBV6-2 or TRBV6-3 and TRBJ1-1; D uncertain. Trimming took off 4 bases at V and 6 bases at J, with 12 bases between the two ends. CDR3 size: 13 residues. Germline-derived CDR1 and CDR2 are MNHEY and SVGEGT.